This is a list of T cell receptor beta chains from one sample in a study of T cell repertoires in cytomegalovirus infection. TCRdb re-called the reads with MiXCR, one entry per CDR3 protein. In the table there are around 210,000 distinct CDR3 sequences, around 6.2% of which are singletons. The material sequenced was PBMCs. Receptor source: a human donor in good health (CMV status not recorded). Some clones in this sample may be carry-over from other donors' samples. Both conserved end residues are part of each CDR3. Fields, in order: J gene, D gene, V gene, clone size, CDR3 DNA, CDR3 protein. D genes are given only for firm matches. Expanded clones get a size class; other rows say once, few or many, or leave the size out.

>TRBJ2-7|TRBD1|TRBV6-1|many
TGTGCCAGCAGTCCCCGCAGAAACAGGGGCGCTTTGGGCGAGCAGTACTTC
CASSPRRNRGALGEQYF
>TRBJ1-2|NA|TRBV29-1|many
TGCAGCGTTACCGCAGGCTTCCGCTACACCTTC
CSVTAGFRYTF
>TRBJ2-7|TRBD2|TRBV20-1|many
TGCAGTGCTGGGGGTATAGGGCGGGGGAACGAGCAGTACTTC
CSAGGIGRGNEQYF
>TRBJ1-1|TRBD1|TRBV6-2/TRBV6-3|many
TGTGCCAGCAGTTACGACAGGGGGCTTGGCACTGAAGCTTTCTTT
CASSYDRGLGTEAFF
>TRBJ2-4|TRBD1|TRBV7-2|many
TGTGCCAGCAGCTTCCGGGACAGAGGCGTCATTCAGTACTTC
CASSFRDRGVIQYF
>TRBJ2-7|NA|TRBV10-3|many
TGTGCCATCAGTGAGTCAGGGGACGAGCAGTACTTC
CAISESGDEQYF
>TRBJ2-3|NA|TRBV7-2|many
NA
CASSVGPGQGTDTQYF
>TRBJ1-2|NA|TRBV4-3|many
TGCGCCAGCAGCCAAGATCAAAGGGCTTATGGCTACACCTTC
CASSQDQRAYGYTF
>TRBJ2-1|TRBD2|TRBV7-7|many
TGTGCTAGCAGCCCCCACTCCGGGACTAGCGGGGGTGAGCAGTTCTTC
CASSPHSGTSGGEQFF
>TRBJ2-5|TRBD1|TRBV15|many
TGTGCCACCAGCATCTCTACGGGACAGAAGACCCAGTACTTC
CATSISTGQKTQYF
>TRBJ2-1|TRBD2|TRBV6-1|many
TGTGCCAGCCGACTAGCGGGGACCTACAATGAGCAGTTCTTC
CASRLAGTYNEQFF
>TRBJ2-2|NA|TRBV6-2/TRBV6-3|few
TGTGCCAGCAGTCGCGACAGGGAGGCCGGGGAGCTGTTTTTT
CASSRDREAGELFF
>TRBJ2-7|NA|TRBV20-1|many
TGCAGTGCTAGAACAGCCTCCTACGAGCAGTACTTC
CSARTASYEQYF
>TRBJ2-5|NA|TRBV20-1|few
TGCAGTGCTAGAGTAGGGGGGGTCCTGCGGGAGACCCAGTACTTC
CSARVGGVLRETQYF
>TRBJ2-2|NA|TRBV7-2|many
TGTGCCAGCAGCTTAGGCCGGGGACACACCGGGGAGCTGTTTTTT
CASSLGRGHTGELFF
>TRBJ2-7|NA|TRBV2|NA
TGTGCCAGCAGCGGGTCCCGTGACAGATTATACGAGCAGTACTTC
CASSGSRDRLYEQYF
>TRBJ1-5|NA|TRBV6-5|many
TGTGCCAGCGGGTGGACAGATAATCAGCCCCAGCATTTT
CASGWTDNQPQHF
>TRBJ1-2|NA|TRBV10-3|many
TGTGCCATCAGTGATTGGGGGCTCAACTATGGCTACACCTTC
CAISDWGLNYGYTF
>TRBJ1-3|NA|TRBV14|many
TGTGCCAGCAGCCAAGCCCGACCGGGACAAGAGAGAAACACCATATATTTT
CASSQARPGQERNTIYF
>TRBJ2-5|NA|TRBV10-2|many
TGCGCCAGCAACCTTGGAGGGTCCGGAGAGACCCAGTACTTC
CASNLGGSGETQYF
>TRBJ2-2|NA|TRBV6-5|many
TGTGCCAGCAGTTACTCGGGTGCGGAGCTGTTTTTT
CASSYSGAELFF
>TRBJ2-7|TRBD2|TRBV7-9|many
TGTGCCAGCAGCCAGATGGGGGGCGCTGTGGCGGGGGGGCGAGAGCAGTACTTC
CASSQMGGAVAGGREQYF
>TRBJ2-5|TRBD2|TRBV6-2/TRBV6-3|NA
TGTGCCAGCAGTTACTCGAATCGGGGGGGCTCCTCGTTTTGGAAAGAGACCCAGTACTTC
CASSYSNRGGSSFWKETQYF
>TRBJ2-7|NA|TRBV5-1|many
TGCGCCAGCAGCTCCGCTGGGACAACTAGCAACGAGCAGTACTTC
CASSSAGTTSNEQYF
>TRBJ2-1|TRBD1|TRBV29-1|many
TGCAGCGCGAAGTGGGCAGGGGGCCGGTTAGGGTTCTTC
CSAKWAGGRLGFF
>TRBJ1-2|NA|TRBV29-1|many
TGCAGCGTCACCCCCCGGTTAGCCCACTATGGCTACACCTTC
CSVTPRLAHYGYTF
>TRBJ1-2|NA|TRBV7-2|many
TGTGCCAGCACCCGACAGGAATCCTATGGCTACACCTTC
CASTRQESYGYTF
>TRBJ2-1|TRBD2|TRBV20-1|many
TGCAGTTCTCCCTGGCTAGGGACTAAAAAGGAGGGCTCCTACAATGAGCAGTTCTTC
CSSPWLGTKKEGSYNEQFF
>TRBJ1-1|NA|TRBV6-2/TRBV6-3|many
TGTGCCAGCGACGAAACAGGGAACCGTGACGAAGCTTTCTTT
CASDETGNRDEAFF
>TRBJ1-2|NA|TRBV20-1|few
TGCAGTGCTAGAGATACAGGTCCTAACTATGGCTACACCTTC
CSARDTGPNYGYTF
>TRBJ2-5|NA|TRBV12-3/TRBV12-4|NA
TGTGCCAGCAGGCAGAGCGGGCGGGACGAGACCCAGTACTTC
CASRQSGRDETQYF
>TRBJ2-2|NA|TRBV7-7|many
TGTGCCAGCAGCGCCTCGGGGGCCGGGGAGCTGTTTTTT
CASSASGAGELFF
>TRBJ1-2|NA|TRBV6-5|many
TGTGCCAGCACAACCGGACGGAGCTATGGCTACACCTTC
CASTTGRSYGYTF